Described below is a single T cell receptor beta chain sequence and its context. Genomic DNA of every subset was divided equally among multiple immunoSEQ plates. Authors' methods: Junction-only sequences produced by ImmunoSEQ had no quality scores, so filtering differed. Assay: immunoSEQ multiplex PCR; the TCRdb copy retains only in-frame clones and omits some. D and trimming come from the DNA, and the V and J calls and clone size come from that table. The sample lists about 2.1 million clones; 85% to 95% were seen once. This specimen comes from a study of shared clonotypes between healthy human individuals. At the level of the study: Donors were a couple of women and a few men aged 18 to 49.

Naive-designated CD8 cells lacked CD45RO, were positively enriched for CCR7, and omitted terminally differentiated effector memory CD45RA+ cells. Trimming stripped 0 bases from V and 4 bases from J, with 15 bases between. The germline CDR1 and CDR2 sequences are MGHRA and YSYEKL. This CDR3 is built from 16 residues. Sequencing was performed on naive CD8+ T cells from PBMCs. This chain links TRBV4-1 with TRBJ1-1, with D possibly matching TRBD1 (5 bases). The receptor comes from a man younger than 30 in good health. Some clones in this sample may be carry-over from other donors' samples. In DNA, the CDR3 is TGCGCCAGCAGCCAAGATCCCCCAGGGAGGGCCACTGAAGCTTTCTTT. The encoded protein is CASSQDPPGRATEAFF.